This TCR beta chain was sequenced in a study of shared clonotypes between healthy human individuals. Overall study findings and caveats: Of the naive CD4 clonotypes, around 5% were shared across four donors.

Repertoires were generated with immunoSEQ multiplex PCR, while TCRdb's copy carries only in-frame clones and drops some. This sample has over a million clones, with 65% to 80% found just once. This clone occurred a few times. Antigen specificity is unknown. Germline V gene sequence: CDR1 MNHNS, CDR2 SASEGT. V lost 11 bases, J lost 1 base, and 2 bases stayed unmatched. The CDR3 runs to 13 residues. The sequence was obtained from a man younger than 35 in good health. The rearrangement uses TRBV6-1 and TRBJ2-2; 9 nucleotides match TRBD1. Sequencing was carried out using memory CD4+ T cells sorted from blood. Subset described: CD45RA-negative fraction. CDR3 loop: CAGGQGNTGELFF. Here the CDR3 DNA reads TGTGCCGGGGGACAGGGGAACACCGGGGAGCTGTTTTTT.